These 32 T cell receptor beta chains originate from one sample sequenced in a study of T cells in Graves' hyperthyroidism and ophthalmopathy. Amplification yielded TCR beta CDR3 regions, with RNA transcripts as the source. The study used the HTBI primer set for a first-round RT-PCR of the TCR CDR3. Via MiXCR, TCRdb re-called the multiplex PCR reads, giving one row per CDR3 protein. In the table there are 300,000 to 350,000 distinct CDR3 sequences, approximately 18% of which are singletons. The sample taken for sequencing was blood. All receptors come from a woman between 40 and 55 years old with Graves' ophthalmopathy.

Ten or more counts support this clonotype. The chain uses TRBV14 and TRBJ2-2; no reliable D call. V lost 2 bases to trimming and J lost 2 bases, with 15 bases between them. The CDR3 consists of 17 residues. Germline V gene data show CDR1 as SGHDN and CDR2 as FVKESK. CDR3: CASSQQRTALNTGELFF. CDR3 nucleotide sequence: TGTGCCAGCAGCCAACAGAGGACGGCCCTCAACACCGGGGAGCTGTTTTTT.

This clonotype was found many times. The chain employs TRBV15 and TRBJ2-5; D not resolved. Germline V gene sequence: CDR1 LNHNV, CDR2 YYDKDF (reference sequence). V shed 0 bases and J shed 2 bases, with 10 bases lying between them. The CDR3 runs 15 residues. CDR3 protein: CATSRDVSAQETQYF. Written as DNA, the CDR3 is TGTGCCACCAGCAGAGATGTGTCAGCACAAGAGACCCAGTACTTC.

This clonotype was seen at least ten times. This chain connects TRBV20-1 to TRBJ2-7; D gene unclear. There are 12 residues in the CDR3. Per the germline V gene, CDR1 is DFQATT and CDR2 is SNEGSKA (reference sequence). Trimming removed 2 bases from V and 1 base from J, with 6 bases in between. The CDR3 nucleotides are TGCAGTGCTAGAAAGACTTCCTACGAGCAGTACTTC. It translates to CSARKTSYEQYF.

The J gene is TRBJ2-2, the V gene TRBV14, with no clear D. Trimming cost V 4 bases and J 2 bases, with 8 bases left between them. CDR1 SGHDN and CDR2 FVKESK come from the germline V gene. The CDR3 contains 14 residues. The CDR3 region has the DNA TGTGCCAGCAGCCGGTGGCAAAACACCGGGGAGCTGTTTTTT. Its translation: CASSRWQNTGELFF.

The DNA of the CDR3 is TGTGCCTGGAGTGACCCCAGAGGGGGGCTGCTGAACACTGAAGCTTTCTTT. Its translation: CAWSDPRGGLLNTEAFF. The rearrangement links TRBV30 to TRBJ1-1; D perhaps matches TRBD1 (6 bases). The CDR3 is 17 residues long. Per the germline V gene, CDR1 is GTSNPN and CDR2 is SVGIG (reference sequence). V was shortened by 1 base and J by 0 bases, with 18 bases between the two germline ends.

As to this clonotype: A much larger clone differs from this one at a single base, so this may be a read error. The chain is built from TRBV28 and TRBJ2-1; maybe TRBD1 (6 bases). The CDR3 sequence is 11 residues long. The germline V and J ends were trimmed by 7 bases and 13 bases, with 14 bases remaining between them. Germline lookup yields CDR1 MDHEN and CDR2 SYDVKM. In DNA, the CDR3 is TGTGCCAGCACCCGAGGGACAAACCAGTTCTTC. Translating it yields CASTRGTNQFF.

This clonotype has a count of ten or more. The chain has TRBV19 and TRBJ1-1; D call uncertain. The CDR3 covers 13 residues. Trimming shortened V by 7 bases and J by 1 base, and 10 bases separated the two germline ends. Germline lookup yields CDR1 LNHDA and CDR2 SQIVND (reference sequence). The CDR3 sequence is CASMLSGNTEAFF. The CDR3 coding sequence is TGTGCCAGTATGTTGAGCGGGAACACTGAAGCTTTCTTT.

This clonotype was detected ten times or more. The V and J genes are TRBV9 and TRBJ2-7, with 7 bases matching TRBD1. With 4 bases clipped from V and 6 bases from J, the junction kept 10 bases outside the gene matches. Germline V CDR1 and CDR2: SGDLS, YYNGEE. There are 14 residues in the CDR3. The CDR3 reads CASSKDRVFSEQYF. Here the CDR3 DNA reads TGTGCCAGCAGCAAAGACAGGGTATTTAGCGAGCAGTACTTC.

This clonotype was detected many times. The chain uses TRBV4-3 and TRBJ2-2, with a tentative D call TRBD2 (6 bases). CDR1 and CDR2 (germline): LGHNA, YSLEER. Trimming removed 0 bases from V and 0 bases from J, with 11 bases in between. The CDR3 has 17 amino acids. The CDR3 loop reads CASSQEFRGTNTGELFF. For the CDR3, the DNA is TGCGCCAGCAGCCAAGAATTCCGGGGGACGAACACCGGGGAGCTGTTTTTT.

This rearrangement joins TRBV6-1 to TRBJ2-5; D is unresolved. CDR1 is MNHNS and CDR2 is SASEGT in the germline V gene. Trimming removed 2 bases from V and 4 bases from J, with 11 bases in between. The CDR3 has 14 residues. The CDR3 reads CASSEPHRPETQYF. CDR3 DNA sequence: TGTGCCAGCAGTGAACCCCATAGGCCAGAGACCCAGTACTTC.

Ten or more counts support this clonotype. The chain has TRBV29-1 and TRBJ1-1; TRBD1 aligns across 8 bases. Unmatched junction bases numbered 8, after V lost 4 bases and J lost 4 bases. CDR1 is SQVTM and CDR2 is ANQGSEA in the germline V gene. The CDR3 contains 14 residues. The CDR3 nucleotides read TGCAGCGTTGCAGGACAGGGCTTGGGCACTGAAGCTTTCTTT. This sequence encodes CSVAGQGLGTEAFF. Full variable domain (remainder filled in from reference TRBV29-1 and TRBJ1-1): SAVISQKPSRDICQRGTSLTIQCQVDSQVTMMFWYRQQPGQSLTLIATANQGSEATYESGFVIDKFPISRPNLTFSTLTVSNMSPEDSSIYLCSVAGQGLGTEAFFGQGTRLTVV.

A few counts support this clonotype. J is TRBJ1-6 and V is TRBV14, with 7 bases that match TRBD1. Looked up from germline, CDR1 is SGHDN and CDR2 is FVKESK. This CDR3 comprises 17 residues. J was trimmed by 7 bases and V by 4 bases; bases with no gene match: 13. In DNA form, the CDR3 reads TGTGCCAGCAGCCCCTTTCGGACAGGCATTAAAAATTCACCCCTCCACTTT. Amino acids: CASSPFRTGIKNSPLHF.

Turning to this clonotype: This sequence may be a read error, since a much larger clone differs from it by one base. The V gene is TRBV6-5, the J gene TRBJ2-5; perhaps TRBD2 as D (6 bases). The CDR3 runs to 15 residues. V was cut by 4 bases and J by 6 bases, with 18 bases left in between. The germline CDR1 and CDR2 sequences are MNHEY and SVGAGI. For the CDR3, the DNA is TGTGCCAGCAGTTTACCTCCGGGACTGGGAAAGACCCAGTACTTC. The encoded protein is CASSLPPGLGKTQYF.

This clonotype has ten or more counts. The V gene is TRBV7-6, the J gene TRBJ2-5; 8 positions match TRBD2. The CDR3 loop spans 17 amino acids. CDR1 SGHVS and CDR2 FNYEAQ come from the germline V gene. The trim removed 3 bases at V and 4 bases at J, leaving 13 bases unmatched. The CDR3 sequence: CASSFSGGRRVGETQYF. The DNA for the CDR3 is TGTGCCAGCAGCTTTTCGGGCGGGAGGCGGGTAGGAGAGACCCAGTACTTC. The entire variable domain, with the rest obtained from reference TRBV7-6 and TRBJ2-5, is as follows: GAGVSQSPRYKVTKRGQDVALRCDPISGHVSLYWYRQALGQGPEFLTYFNYEAQQDKSGLPNDRFSAERPEGSISTLTIQRTEQRDSAMYRCASSFSGGRRVGETQYFGPGTRLLVL.

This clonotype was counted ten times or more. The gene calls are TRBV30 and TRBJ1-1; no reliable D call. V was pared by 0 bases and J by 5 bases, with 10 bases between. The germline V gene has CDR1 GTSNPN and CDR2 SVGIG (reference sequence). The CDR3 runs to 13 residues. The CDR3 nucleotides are TGTGCCTGGAGTGTATTAGGTTATACTGAAGCTTTCTTT. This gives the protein CAWSVLGYTEAFF.

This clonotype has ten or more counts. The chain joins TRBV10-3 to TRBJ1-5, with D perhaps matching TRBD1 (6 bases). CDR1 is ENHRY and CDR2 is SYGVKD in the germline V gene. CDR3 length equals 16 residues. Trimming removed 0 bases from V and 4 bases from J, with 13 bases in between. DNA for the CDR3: TGTGCCATCAGTGAGTCGAGAGGAGGGGGGAATCAGCCCCAGCATTTT. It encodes CAISESRGGGNQPQHF.

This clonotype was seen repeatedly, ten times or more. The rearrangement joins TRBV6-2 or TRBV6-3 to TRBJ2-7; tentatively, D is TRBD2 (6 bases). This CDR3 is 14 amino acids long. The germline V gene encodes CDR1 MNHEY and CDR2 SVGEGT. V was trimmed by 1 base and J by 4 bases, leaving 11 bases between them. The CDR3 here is CASSYFGSTYEQYF. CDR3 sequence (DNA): TGTGCCAGCAGTTACTTCGGGAGTACTTACGAGCAGTACTTC.

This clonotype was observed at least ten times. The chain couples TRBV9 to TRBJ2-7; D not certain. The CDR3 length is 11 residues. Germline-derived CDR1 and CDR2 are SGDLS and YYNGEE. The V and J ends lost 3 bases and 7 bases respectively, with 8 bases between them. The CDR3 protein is CASSAGWEQYF. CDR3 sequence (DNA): TGTGCCAGCAGCGCCGGGTGGGAGCAGTACTTC.

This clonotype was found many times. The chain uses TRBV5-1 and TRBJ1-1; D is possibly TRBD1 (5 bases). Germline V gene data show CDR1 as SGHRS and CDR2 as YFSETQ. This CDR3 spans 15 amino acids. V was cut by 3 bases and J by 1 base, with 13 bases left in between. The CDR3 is CASSSQTDSNTEAFF. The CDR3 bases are TGCGCCAGCAGCTCCCAGACAGACTCGAACACTGAAGCTTTCTTT.

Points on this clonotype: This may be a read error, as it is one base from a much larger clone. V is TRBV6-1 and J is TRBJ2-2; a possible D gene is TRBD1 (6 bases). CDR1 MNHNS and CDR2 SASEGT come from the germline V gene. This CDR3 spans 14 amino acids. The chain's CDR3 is CAGSRDINTGELFF. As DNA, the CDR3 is TGTGCCGGCAGCCGGGACATAAACACCGGGGAGCTGTTTTTT.

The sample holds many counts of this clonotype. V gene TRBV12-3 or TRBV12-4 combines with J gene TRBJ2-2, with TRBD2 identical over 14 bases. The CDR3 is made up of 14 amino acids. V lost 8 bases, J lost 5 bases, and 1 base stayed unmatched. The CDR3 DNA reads TGTGCCAGCGGGACTAGCGGGAGTACCGGGGAGCTGTTTTTT. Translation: CASGTSGSTGELFF.

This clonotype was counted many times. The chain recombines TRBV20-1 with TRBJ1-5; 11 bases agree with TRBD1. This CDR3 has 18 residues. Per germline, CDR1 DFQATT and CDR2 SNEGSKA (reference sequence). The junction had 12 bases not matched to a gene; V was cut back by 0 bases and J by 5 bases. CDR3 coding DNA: TGCAGTGCTAGAGATCGGGGTCGGGGACAGGGGGATTATCAGCCCCAGCATTTT. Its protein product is CSARDRGRGQGDYQPQHF.

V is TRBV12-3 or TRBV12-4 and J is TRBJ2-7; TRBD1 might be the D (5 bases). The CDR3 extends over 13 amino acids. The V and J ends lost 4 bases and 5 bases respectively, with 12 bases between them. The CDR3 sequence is CASSSTFRDEQYF. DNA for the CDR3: TGTGCCAGCAGTTCTACGTTCAGGGACGAGCAGTACTTC.

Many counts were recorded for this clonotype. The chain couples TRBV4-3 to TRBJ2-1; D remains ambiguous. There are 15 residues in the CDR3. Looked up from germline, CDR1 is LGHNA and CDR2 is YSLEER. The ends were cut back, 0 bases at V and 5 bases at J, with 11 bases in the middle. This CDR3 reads CASSQDPGWNNEQFF. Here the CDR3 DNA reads TGCGCCAGCAGCCAAGATCCGGGTTGGAACAATGAGCAGTTCTTC.

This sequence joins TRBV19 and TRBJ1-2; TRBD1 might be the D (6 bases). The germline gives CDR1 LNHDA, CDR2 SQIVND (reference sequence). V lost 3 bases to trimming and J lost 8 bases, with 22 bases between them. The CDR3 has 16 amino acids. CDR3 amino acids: CASSIRDTYRVRGYTF. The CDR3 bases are TGTGCCAGTAGTATCAGAGATACCTACAGGGTCCGGGGCTACACCTTC.

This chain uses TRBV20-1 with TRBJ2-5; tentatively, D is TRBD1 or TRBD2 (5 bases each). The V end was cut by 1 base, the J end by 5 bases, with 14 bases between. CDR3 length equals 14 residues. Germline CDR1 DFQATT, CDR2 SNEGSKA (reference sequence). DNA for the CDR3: TGCAGTGCTAGAGTTGCAGGGTCGGGGGAGACCCAGTACTTC. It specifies CSARVAGSGETQYF.

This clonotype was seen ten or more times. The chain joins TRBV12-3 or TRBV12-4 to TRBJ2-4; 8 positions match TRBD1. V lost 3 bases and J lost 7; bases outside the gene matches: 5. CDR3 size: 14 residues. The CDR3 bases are TGTGCCAGCAGTTTCAGGACAGGGCGGAACATTCAGTACTTC. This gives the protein CASSFRTGRNIQYF.

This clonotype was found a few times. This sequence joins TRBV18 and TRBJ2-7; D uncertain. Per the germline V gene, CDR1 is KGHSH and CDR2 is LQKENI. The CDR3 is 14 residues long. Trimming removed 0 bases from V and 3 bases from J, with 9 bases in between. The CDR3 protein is CASSPPAALYEQYF. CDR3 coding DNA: TGTGCCAGCTCACCACCTGCAGCGCTCTACGAGCAGTACTTC.

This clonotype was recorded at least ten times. As DNA, the CDR3 is TGTGCCAGCAGCTTAGCGCAGGGGGTCACTGAAGCTTTCTTT. This encodes CASSLAQGVTEAFF. The chain couples TRBV7-6 to TRBJ1-1, with TRBD1 matching 7 bases. Germline V CDR1 and CDR2: SGHVS, FNYEAQ. The CDR3 is 14 residues long. J was trimmed by 4 bases and V by 0 bases; bases with no gene match: 2.

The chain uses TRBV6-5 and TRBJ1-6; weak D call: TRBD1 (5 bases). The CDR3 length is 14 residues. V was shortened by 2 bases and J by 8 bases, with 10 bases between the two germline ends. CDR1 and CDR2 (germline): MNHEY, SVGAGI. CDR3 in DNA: TGTGCCAGCAGTTACATGGGGGGGGATTCACCCCTCCACTTT. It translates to CASSYMGGDSPLHF.

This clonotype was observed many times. The CDR3 is CASGPSQETQYF. The CDR3 coding sequence is TGCGCCAGCGGGCCGAGCCAAGAGACCCAGTACTTC. The gene calls are TRBV10-2 and TRBJ2-5; D unresolved. In germline, CDR1 is WSHSY, CDR2 SAAADI. The CDR3 totals 12 residues. Trimming removed 8 bases at V and 1 base at J, with 8 bases between.

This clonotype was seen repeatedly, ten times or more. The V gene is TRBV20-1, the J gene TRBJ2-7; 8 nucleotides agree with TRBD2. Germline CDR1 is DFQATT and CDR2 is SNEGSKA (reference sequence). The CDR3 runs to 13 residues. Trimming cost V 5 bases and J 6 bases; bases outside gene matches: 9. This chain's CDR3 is CSAEAGTRSEQYF. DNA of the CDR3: TGCAGTGCTGAAGCCGGGACTAGAAGCGAGCAGTACTTC.